This passage covers 12 T cell receptor beta chains from one sample sequenced in a study of regulatory T cells in long-lasting Graves disease. Specified time point: newly diagnosed GD, antithyroid drugs for less than 3 months. From RNA extracted from PBMCs, the TCR library was made. Arm-PCR of CDR3 regions with iRepertoire HTBI primers generated TCR beta libraries. TCRdb analysed the multiplex PCR reads with MiXCR anew, one entry per CDR3 protein. This sample yields about 500,000 distinct CDR3 sequences, of which about 16% are seen a single time; 9% to 15% belongs to the top ten. These data also featured in a second study, about T cells in Graves' hyperthyroidism and ophthalmopathy.

Material: peripheral blood mononuclear cells (PBMCs), obtained at new diagnosis, from a patient treated with antithyroid drugs. The receptors shown here come from a man aged 35-49 years with Graves disease.

This clonotype was counted many times. The rearrangement links TRBV20-1 to TRBJ2-7; D is possibly TRBD1 or TRBD2 (5 bases each). Germline V CDR1 and CDR2: DFQATT, SNEGSKA (reference sequence). Trimming took off 5 bases at V and 5 bases at J, with 16 bases between the two ends. The CDR3 extends over 13 amino acids. CDR3 amino acids: CSALSGTQDEQYF. The CDR3, as DNA: TGCAGTGCTTTATCCGGGACCCAGGACGAGCAGTACTTC.

This clonotype was seen ten or more times. CDR3 sequence reads: CASSLIPFGGEVNYEQYF. The CDR3 bases are TGTGCCAGCAGTCTAATCCCCTTTGGGGGGGAGGTTAACTACGAGCAGTACTTC. The chain employs TRBV28 and TRBJ2-7, with 7 nucleotides matching TRBD2. V shed 5 bases and J 3 bases; nucleotides not matched to a gene: 19. There are 18 residues in the CDR3. The germline CDR1 and CDR2 sequences are MDHEN and SYDVKM.

This clonotype occurred many times. This chain links TRBV4-1 with TRBJ1-4; 8 bases map to TRBD1. Germline V gene lookup returns CDR1 MGHRA and CDR2 YSYEKL. The CDR3 is 15 residues long. V was pared by 3 bases and J by 8 bases, with 8 bases of the junction left unmatched. The CDR3 loop is CASSHPRQGNEKLFF. The CDR3 nucleotides read TGCGCCAGCAGCCACCCCCGACAGGGGAACGAAAAACTGTTTTTT.

This clonotype was recorded a few times. A junction end diverges from the germline sequence, so it may reflect a read error. The V and J genes are TRBV27 and TRBJ1-2; D gene uncertain. Germline assignment: CDR1 MNHEY and CDR2 SMNVEV (reference sequence). The CDR3 extends over 13 amino acids. The DNA for the CDR3 is TGTGCCAGCAGTCCTCGAGGTGGCTATGACTACACCTTC. Protein product: CASSPRGGYDYTF.

This clonotype was counted many times. The V call is TRBV12-3 or TRBV12-4, the J call TRBJ2-1; TRBD2 agrees at 7 bases. There are 15 residues in the CDR3. J gave up 4 bases and V 5 bases, and 8 bases lay outside the gene matches. The CDR3 DNA sequence: TGTGCCAGCAGTATGTCTAGCGGAAAGTACAATGAGCAGTTCTTC. It encodes CASSMSSGKYNEQFF.

This clonotype was found many times. V usage is TRBV7-8 and J usage is TRBJ2-3; TRBD2 matches 11 bases. Trimming removed 3 bases from V and 1 base from J; junction bases left unmatched: 6. This CDR3 has 17 amino acids. Germline V CDR1 and CDR2: SGHVS, FQNEAQ. CDR3 bases: TGTGCCAGCAGCTTCCCCGGACTAGCGGGTGGCACAGATACGCAGTATTTT. Amino acid sequence: CASSFPGLAGGTDTQYF. The full variable domain, in which reference TRBV7-8 and TRBJ2-3 provide the parts outside the CDR3, is GAGVSQSPRYKVAKRGQDVALRCDPISGHVSLFWYQQALGQGPEFLTYFQNEAQLDKSGLPSDRFFAERPEGSVSTLKIQRTQQEDSAVYLCASSFPGLAGGTDTQYFGPGTRLTVL.

The chain has TRBV5-5 and TRBJ2-1; weak D call: TRBD2 (5 bases). This CDR3 spans 15 amino acids. The V gene's germline CDR1 is SGHKS and CDR2 YYEKEE (reference sequence). V was clipped by 0 bases and J by 0 bases, with 7 bases between them. This chain's CDR3 is CASSLDRDSYNEQFF. CDR3 sequence (DNA): TGTGCCAGCAGCTTGGATCGGGACTCCTACAATGAGCAGTTCTTC.

This clonotype was recorded many times. V gene TRBV7-2 combines with J gene TRBJ2-1; 12 positions agree with TRBD2. In germline, CDR1 is SGHTA, CDR2 FQGNSA. V dropped 8 bases and J dropped 9; count of bases not matched to a gene: 8. The CDR3 consists of 14 residues. The CDR3 DNA is TGTGCCAGCTCGAGGACTAGCGGGACCGGTGAGCAGTTCTTC. It codes for CASSRTSGTGEQFF.

There are a few counts of this clonotype. The rearrangement joins TRBV28 to TRBJ1-1; possible D gene TRBD1, 5 bases. Deletions cut 6 bases from V and 0 bases from J, with 11 bases between. This CDR3 spans 14 amino acids. Per germline, CDR1 MDHEN and CDR2 SYDVKM. CDR3 coding DNA: TGTGCCAGCAGGAAAGGGGTGATGAACACTGAAGCTTTCTTT. Its protein is CASRKGVMNTEAFF.

This clonotype has ten or more counts. The chain carries TRBV6-1 and TRBJ2-1; D not resolved. This CDR3 is built from 13 residues. V was pared by 5 bases and J by 9 bases, with 14 bases between. CDR1 MNHNS and CDR2 SASEGT come from the germline V gene. The DNA of the CDR3 is TGTGCCAGCAGTCCCCCCGATAATGTTGAGCAGTTCTTC. This codes for CASSPPDNVEQFF.

This clonotype was seen repeatedly, ten times or more. The junction departs from the called germline gene at one end, perhaps through a read error. This chain uses TRBV11-2 with TRBJ2-7; 9 nucleotides align to TRBD1. Germline V lookup: CDR1 SGHAT, CDR2 FQNNGV. The CDR3 loop spans 12 amino acids. The CDR3 spells CASSLGGDRALF. CDR3 nucleotide sequence: TGTGCCAGCAGCTTAGGGGGGGACAGGGCCCTCTTC.

This clonotype was observed a few times. The chain links TRBV7-8 to TRBJ1-2, with D perhaps matching TRBD1 (6 bases). The CDR3 contains 13 residues. V was shortened by 1 base and J by 7 bases, with 10 bases between the two germline ends. Germline V lookup: CDR1 SGHVS, CDR2 FQNEAQ. As DNA, the CDR3 is TGTGCCAGCAGCTTAGGGGGGGCTGGTGGCTACACCTTC. Encoded protein: CASSLGGAGGYTF.